These 32 T cell receptor beta chains originate from one sample sequenced in a study of blood T cells in healthy people across ages. Sample-barcoded 5' priming and a J-beta primer mix drove a second PCR of roughly 6 to 12 cycles. One entry per CDR3 protein, called by TCRdb with MiXCR from the 5' RACE reads. This sample has 1.5 million to 2 million distinct CDR3 sequences; more than 35% occur once, and the top ten carry approximately 22%. The sample comprised blood. The receptors here all came from a human donor in good health.

Comment on this clonotype: This clone may be a read error of a much larger clone one base away. V is TRBV12-3 or TRBV12-4 and J is TRBJ2-7; D is unclear. V lost 6 bases, J lost 3 bases, and 6 bases lay in between. The CDR3 contains 11 residues. CDR3 in DNA: TGTGCCAGCAGGAGCTTCTACGAGCAGTACTTC. It encodes CASRSFYEQYF.

This clonotype showed up just a few times. J is TRBJ1-2 and V is TRBV20-1; 7 bases line up with TRBD1. The junction had 21 bases not matched to a gene; V was cut back by 5 bases and J by 6 bases. This CDR3 region has 17 residues. Per the germline V gene, CDR1 is DFQATT and CDR2 is SNEGSKA (reference sequence). CDR3 loop: CSAPYPLQTGWYNGYTF. CDR3 nucleotides: TGCAGTGCTCCCTACCCTCTTCAGACAGGGTGGTATAATGGCTACACCTTC.

On this clonotype: With a much larger clone just one base away, this may be a read error. The genes are TRBV25-1 and TRBJ1-1; D remains ambiguous. CDR3 length: 13 residues. The V gene's germline CDR1 is MGHDK and CDR2 SYGVNS. Trimming pared 6 bases from V and 0 bases from J, leaving 8 bases between. DNA of the CDR3: TGTGCCAGCAGCGTATTTATGAACACTGAAGCTTTCTTT. Protein sequence: CASSVFMNTEAFF. The full variable domain, its missing parts supplied by reference TRBV25-1 and TRBJ1-1, is EADIYQTPRYLVIGTGKKITLECSQTMGHDKMYWYQQDPGMELHLIHYSYGVNSTEKGDLSSESTVSRIRTEHFPLTLESARPSHTSQYLCASSVFMNTEAFFGQGTRLTVV.

V gene TRBV7-9 combines with J gene TRBJ2-7, with TRBD1 matching 9 bases. The end of the DNA fits TRBJ2-5 better, so the J call may be wrong. The CDR3 is 15 residues long. Germline CDR1 is SEHNR and CDR2 is FQNEAQ (reference sequence). As DNA, the CDR3 is TGTGCCAGCAGCCGTGGACAGGGGTTAGGGGAGACCCAGTACTTC. Its translation: CASSRGQGLGETQYF.

The chain uses TRBV7-2 and TRBJ2-1; 10 nucleotides agree with TRBD1. Germline CDR1 is SGHTA and CDR2 is FQGNSA. Trimming cost V 5 bases and J 4 bases; bases outside gene matches: 5. The CDR3 extends over 15 amino acids. CDR3 amino acids: CASSKDRGAYNEQFF. For the CDR3, the DNA is TGTGCCAGCAGCAAGGACAGGGGGGCATACAATGAGCAGTTCTTC.

The V call is TRBV6-6, the J call TRBJ1-3; 8 bases map to TRBD1. V was pared by 2 bases and J by 2 bases, with 5 bases of the junction left unmatched. The germline CDR1 and CDR2 sequences are MNHNY and SVGAGI (reference sequence). The CDR3 sequence is 16 residues long. Here the CDR3 DNA reads TGTGCCAGCAGTTACCGACAGGACAGGGCTGGAAACACCATATATTTT. Translated: CASSYRQDRAGNTIYF.

As DNA, the CDR3 is TGCGCCAGCAGCTCTACAGGGGTTAACGAGCAGTACTTC. It codes for CASSSTGVNEQYF. The chain carries TRBV5-1 and TRBJ2-1; TRBD1 matches at 7 bases. The J call is in doubt because the DNA end fits TRBJ2-7 better. The germline gives CDR1 SGHRS, CDR2 YFSETQ. CDR3 length: 13 residues.

The chain is built from TRBV10-3 and TRBJ2-7, with D possibly TRBD1 on 5 matching bases. The germline V and J ends were trimmed by 6 bases and 10 bases, with 19 bases remaining between them. Germline CDR1 reads ENHRY; CDR2 reads SYGVKD. CDR3 length equals 13 residues. The CDR3, as DNA: TGTGCCATCAGACAGGTGTTAGGAGAGACTCAGTACTTC. As protein: CAIRQVLGETQYF.

This clonotype was detected a few times. The chain joins TRBV5-1 to TRBJ2-7; maybe TRBD2 (5 bases). V lost 4 bases and J lost 0, with 14 bases in between. This CDR3 is 15 amino acids long. The germline V gene has CDR1 SGHRS and CDR2 YFSETQ. The CDR3 here is CASSTNPGNSYEQYF. The CDR3 bases are TGCGCCAGCAGCACAAACCCGGGAAACTCCTACGAGCAGTACTTC.

The chain has TRBV6-1 and TRBJ2-7; D is undetermined. Germline V gene lookup returns CDR1 MNHNS and CDR2 SASEGT. The CDR3 runs to 13 residues. V dropped 2 bases and J dropped 6 bases, with 11 bases sitting between them. The CDR3 nucleotides read TGTGCCAGCAGTGAAATAATGGCGAGCGAGCAGTACTTC. This codes for CASSEIMASEQYF.

This clonotype was observed a few times. The chain employs TRBV30 and TRBJ1-1; the D is unclear. Germline-derived CDR1 and CDR2 are GTSNPN and SVGIG (reference sequence). The ends were cut back, 4 bases at V and 7 bases at J, with 16 bases in the middle. The CDR3 contains 13 residues. CDR3 in DNA: TGTGCCTGGAATGAGGGAAACAAGCTTGAAGCTTTCTTT. Protein product: CAWNEGNKLEAFF.

This clonotype has ten or more counts. The J gene is TRBJ1-2, the V gene TRBV12-3 or TRBV12-4, with D unresolved. This CDR3 region has 12 residues. V was cut by 5 bases and J by 1 base, with 5 bases left in between. Here the CDR3 DNA reads TGTGCCAGCAGTCCCATTAACTATGGCTACACCTTC. Protein product: CASSPINYGYTF.

This clonotype was recorded a few times. J is TRBJ2-3 and V is TRBV12-3 or TRBV12-4; the D gene is possibly TRBD2 (6 bases). With 2 bases removed from V and 12 bases from J, the gap between germline ends came to 18 bases. CDR3 length: 14 amino acids. In nucleotides, the CDR3 is TGTGCCAGCAGTTTAAGTCAGTCCGGGGGAAGACAGTATTTT. Protein sequence: CASSLSQSGGRQYF.

Turning to this clonotype: One end of the junction is discordant with germline, which a read error may explain. The chain joins TRBV7-3 to TRBJ2-3; weak D call: TRBD1 (7 bases). The germline V gene has CDR1 SGHTA and CDR2 FQGTGA. The CDR3 extends over 14 amino acids. In DNA, the CDR3 is TGTGCCAGCAGCTTCAGTGGAGGGACAGATTCGCAGTATTTT. Translation: CASSFSGGTDSQYF.

Worth noting for this clonotype: This clone may be a read error of a much larger clone one base away. The chain couples TRBV9 to TRBJ2-5; D is unresolved. Looked up from germline, CDR1 is SGDLS and CDR2 is YYNGEE. With 3 bases removed from V and 0 bases from J, the gap between germline ends came to 6 bases. CDR3 length: 13 residues. In nucleotides, the CDR3 is TGTGCCAGCAGCGGGATGTACCAAGAGACCCAGTACTTC. It translates to CASSGMYQETQYF.

V is TRBV9 and J is TRBJ2-5, with D perhaps TRBD2 (5 bases). The CDR3 length is 17 residues. Germline lookup yields CDR1 SGDLS and CDR2 YYNGEE. The V and J ends lost 0 bases and 4 bases respectively, with 19 bases between them. The CDR3 nucleotides read TGTGCCAGCAGCGTAGCACGGGGAGAAGGTTTCGGAGAGACCCAGTACTTC. This encodes CASSVARGEGFGETQYF. Using reference TRBV9 and TRBJ2-5 for the parts outside the CDR3, the full variable domain is DSGVTQTPKHLITATGQRVTLRCSPRSGDLSVYWYQQSLDQGLQFLIQYYNGEERAKGNILERFSAQQFPDLHSELNLSSLELGDSALYFCASSVARGEGFGETQYFGPGTRLLVL.

About this clonotype: The junction does not match germline at one end; this may be a read error. V usage is TRBV7-2 and J usage is TRBJ2-5, with TRBD1 as a possible D gene (5 bases). Germline CDR1 and CDR2: SGHTA and FQGNSA. The CDR3 sequence is 14 residues long. In DNA, the CDR3 is TGTGCCAGCAGCCTAAAAGGGGCCCAAGAGACCCAGTGCTTC. Encoded protein: CASSLKGAQETQCF.

This chain links TRBV20-1 with TRBJ2-5, with 9 bases identical to TRBD1. CDR3 length: 13 residues. V shed 5 bases and J 5 bases; nucleotides not matched to a gene: 6. The germline V gene encodes CDR1 DFQATT and CDR2 SNEGSKA (reference sequence). CDR3 in amino acids: CSAGTGNWETQYF. CDR3 nucleotide sequence: TGCAGTGCTGGGACAGGGAATTGGGAGACCCAGTACTTC.

The chain couples TRBV29-1 to TRBJ1-1; D is uncertain. From germline, CDR1 is SQVTM and CDR2 ANQGSEA. V dropped 2 bases and J dropped 1 base, with 11 bases sitting between them. This CDR3 is built from 14 residues. For the CDR3, the DNA is TGCAGCGTTGAATTGTTGGCAGGGAACACTGAAGCTTTCTTT. This codes for CSVELLAGNTEAFF.

This clonotype has a handful of counts. The chain uses TRBV24-1 and TRBJ2-1, with D hard to call. CDR3 length: 15 residues. Germline loops: CDR1 KGHDR, CDR2 SFDVKD. Trimming pared 6 bases from V and 4 bases from J, leaving 15 bases between. CDR3 nucleotide sequence: TGTGCCACCAGTTTAGGAAAAAATACATACAATGAGCAGTTCTTC. It codes for CATSLGKNTYNEQFF.

The chain recombines TRBV4-1 with TRBJ2-1; 10 nucleotides align to TRBD2. Trimming cost V 1 base and J 8 bases; bases outside gene matches: 11. This CDR3 is built from 17 residues. Germline values: CDR1 MGHRA, CDR2 YSYEKL. The CDR3 DNA sequence: TGCGCCAGCAGCCAAGGGAAGCGGGGGGGCATTTTCTATGAGCAGTTCTTC. Its protein is CASSQGKRGGIFYEQFF.

V usage is TRBV4-2 and J usage is TRBJ2-5, with a tentative D call TRBD2 (6 bases). The germline CDR1 and CDR2 sequences are LGHNA and YNFKEQ. V lost 4 bases to trimming and J lost 0 bases, with 18 bases between them. There are 17 residues in the CDR3. This CDR3 reads CASSPVAAGTYQETQYF. The CDR3, as DNA: TGTGCCAGCAGCCCGGTAGCGGCGGGAACGTACCAAGAGACCCAGTACTTC.

The V gene is TRBV28, the J gene TRBJ2-7; possibly TRBD1 for D (6 bases). This CDR3 is 14 amino acids long. The germline V gene has CDR1 MDHEN and CDR2 SYDVKM. V was trimmed by 11 bases and J by 3 bases, leaving 20 bases between them. CDR3 nucleotides: TGTGCCGTCTTGAAGGGGGTTGGATTCTACGAGCAGTACTTC. It is translated as CAVLKGVGFYEQYF.

The chain carries TRBV15 and TRBJ1-2; TRBD1 is a possible D gene (6 bases). Trimming removed 1 base at V and 1 base at J, with 7 bases between. The V gene's germline CDR1 is LNHNV and CDR2 YYDKDF (reference sequence). The CDR3 totals 14 residues. CDR3 sequence reads: CATSRGQVNYGYTF. CDR3 nucleotide sequence: TGTGCCACCAGCAGAGGACAGGTTAACTATGGCTACACCTTC.

V usage is TRBV28 and J usage is TRBJ2-2; possible D gene TRBD1, 6 bases. Germline CDR1 and CDR2: MDHEN and SYDVKM. The V and J ends lost 3 bases and 1 base respectively, with 18 bases between them. CDR3 length equals 18 residues. The CDR3 DNA reads as TGTGCCAGCAGTTTGGCAGGGGTCATTAGCCAGAACACCGGGGAGCTGTTTTTT. Amino acid sequence: CASSLAGVISQNTGELFF.

This clonotype was detected only a few times. V is TRBV18 and J is TRBJ2-3, with 7 nucleotides matching TRBD1. Trimming at V came to 6 bases and at J to 0 bases, leaving 6 bases not matched to a gene. CDR3 length equals 15 residues. From germline, CDR1 is KGHSH and CDR2 LQKENI. CDR3 protein: CASSQKQGSTDTQYF. The CDR3 nucleotides read TGTGCCAGCTCCCAAAAACAGGGGAGCACAGATACGCAGTATTTT.

This clonotype was detected once. V gene TRBV7-2 combines with J gene TRBJ1-2; unclear D gene. Germline V gene data show CDR1 as SGHTA and CDR2 as FQGNSA. The CDR3 has 14 amino acids. Trimming took 1 base from V and 1 from J, leaving 7 bases between them. The CDR3 region has the DNA TGTGCCAGCAGCTTAGGAAGCATTAACTATGGCTACACCTTC. It specifies CASSLGSINYGYTF.

The sample holds a few counts of this clonotype. The rearrangement joins TRBV12-3 or TRBV12-4 to TRBJ1-1, with TRBD1 matching over 10 bases. This CDR3 is built from 14 residues. With 5 bases clipped from V and 8 bases from J, the junction kept 8 bases outside the gene matches. CDR3: CASSGMGQGREAFF. The CDR3 nucleotides are TGTGCCAGCAGTGGGATGGGACAGGGGAGGGAAGCTTTCTTT.

This clonotype was picked up a small number of times. The chain recombines TRBV7-2 with TRBJ2-4; perhaps TRBD2 as D (6 bases). The J call may be wrong; the DNA end is better matched by TRBJ2-5. The length of the CDR3 is 15 residues. Per germline, CDR1 SGHTA and CDR2 FQGNSA. CDR3: CASSFATGEIGTQYF. The CDR3 DNA reads as TGTGCCAGCAGCTTTGCGACGGGGGAGATTGGGACCCAGTACTTC.

The chain is built from TRBV4-1 and TRBJ2-4, with D hard to call. The better agreement between TRBJ2-7 and the DNA end casts doubt on the J call. Germline CDR1 reads MGHRA; CDR2 reads YSYEKL. The CDR3 sequence is 14 residues long. The CDR3 sequence: CASSPTAVFDEQYF. The DNA of the CDR3 is TGCGCCAGCAGCCCCACTGCTGTGTTTGACGAGCAGTACTTC.

V and J are TRBV15 and TRBJ1-5; no firm D call. Trimming took 3 bases from V and 4 from J, leaving 13 bases between them. The CDR3 loop spans 15 amino acids. CDR1 and CDR2 from the germline V gene are LNHNV and YYDKDF (reference sequence). In DNA, the CDR3 is TGTGCCACCAGCAGCTATACCTTTGGGAATCAGCCCCAGCATTTT. Its translation: CATSSYTFGNQPQHF.

As for this clonotype: A junction boundary mismatches the germline segment, possibly from a read error. CDR3 region: CASREDRRNGKLFF. The CDR3 bases are TGCGCCAGCAGGGAGGACCGACGTAATGGAAAACTGTTTTTT. This chain connects TRBV5-1 to TRBJ1-4, with D unclear. The germline gives CDR1 SGHRS, CDR2 YFSETQ. CDR3 length equals 14 residues.